This note documents a single T cell receptor (beta chain) sequence. Other DNA sequences of this sample code for an identical CDR3. CDR1 and CDR2 (germline): SEHNR, FQNEAQ (reference sequence). CDR3 length: 12 amino acids. V was shortened by 3 bases and J by 2 bases, with 1 base between the two germline ends. Profiled with immunoSEQ multiplex PCR; TCRdb holds only in-frame clones, not every one. The sample carries hundreds of thousands of clones, 74% recorded once. This specimen belongs to a study of shared clonotypes between healthy human individuals. The sequence was obtained from a man aged 25-45 years in good health. The chain recombines TRBV7-9 with TRBJ2-2, with D hard to call. Sequenced input: memory CD4+ T cells sorted from blood. Noted subset: CD45RA-negative fraction. The CDR3 coding sequence is TGTGCCAGCAGCTTCAACACCGGGGAGCTGTTTTTT. Its translation: CASSFNTGELFF.